This TCR beta chain came from a study of human thymus T cells. Thymus was obtained from resections taken during corrective heart surgery. Some clones are missing from TCRdb's copy, which holds only in-frame ones; the method was immunoSEQ multiplex PCR. The sample has roughly 120,000 clones; around 94% are singletons. The CDR3 is 11 residues long. The V segment lost 2 bases and the J segment 12 bases; nucleotides outside the gene matches: 3. The clonotype comes from a boy under two years old with a congenital heart defect but otherwise immunologically healthy. Sequenced: thymus tissue. The chain is built from TRBV23-1 and TRBJ2-7; 8 nucleotides line up with TRBD1. TRBV23-1 is sorted into the ORF group, with uncertain function. Here the CDR3 reads CASSQAGTGYF. DNA of the CDR3: TGCGCCAGCAGTCAAGCCGGGACAGGGTACTTC.